This TCR beta chain was documented in a study of T cell repertoires and Cas9 in healthy adults. Overall study context: Multi-effector potency, cytotoxicity and lineage were assessed in SpCas9-reactive CD4 and CD8 T cells. Overall study results and limits: Reportedly, SpCas9-reactive effector T cell proliferation and function were mitigated by SpCas9-reactive Tregs in vitro.

The V and J ends lost 5 bases and 8 bases, in that order; junction bases with no gene match: 11. The CDR3 sequence is 15 residues long. Germline CDR1 SGHDN, CDR2 FVKESK. Sequencing was performed with immunoSEQ multiplex PCR; in TCRdb, only in-frame clones are kept and a portion is missing. The sample lists under 25,000 clones, about nine tenths occurring once. Details on this clone: Its antigen is not known.

The sequenced sample consisted of CD4+ effector T cells (CD127+, CD25-, CD137-, CD154-) from PBMCs; culture status not recorded. This receptor was obtained from a human donor in good health. This chain joins TRBV14 and TRBJ1-4, with 7 bases lining up with TRBD1. This chain's CDR3 is CASSYRVAGGEKLFF. DNA of the CDR3: TGTGCCAGCAGCTACCGCGTGGCAGGGGGAGAAAAACTGTTTTTT.